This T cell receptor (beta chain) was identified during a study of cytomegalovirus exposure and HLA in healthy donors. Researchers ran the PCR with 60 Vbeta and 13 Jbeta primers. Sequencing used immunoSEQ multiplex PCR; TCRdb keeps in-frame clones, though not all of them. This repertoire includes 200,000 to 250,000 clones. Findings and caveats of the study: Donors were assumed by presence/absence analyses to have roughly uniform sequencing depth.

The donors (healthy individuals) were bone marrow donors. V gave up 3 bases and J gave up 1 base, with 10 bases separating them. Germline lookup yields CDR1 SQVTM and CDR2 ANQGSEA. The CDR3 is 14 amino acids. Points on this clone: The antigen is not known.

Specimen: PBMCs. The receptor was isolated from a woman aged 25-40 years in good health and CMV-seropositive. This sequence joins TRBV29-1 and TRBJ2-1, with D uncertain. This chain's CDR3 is CSVESVPSYNEQFF. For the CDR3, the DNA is TGCAGCGTTGAGTCGGTACCTTCCTACAATGAGCAGTTCTTC.